The 21 T cell receptor beta chains in this list originate from one sample, sequenced in a study of blood T cell repertoires in COVID-19. Data came from immunoSEQ multiplex PCR; TCRdb stores just in-frame clones and leaves some out. The sample records 210,000 or so clones, about 90% being singletons. Specimen: peripheral blood. The receptors derive from a man in his forties with active or convalescent COVID-19.

V and J are TRBV12-3 or TRBV12-4 and TRBJ2-3; 7 bases match TRBD1. After removal of 6 bases from V and 5 bases from J, the junction contained 5 bases not matched to a gene. The CDR3 extends over 13 amino acids. This chain's CDR3 is CASRFSGGDTQYF. The CDR3 coding sequence is TGTGCCAGCAGATTTTCAGGGGGAGATACGCAGTATTTT.

This clone was seen just once. V usage is TRBV2 and J usage is TRBJ2-3; 9 bases align to TRBD1. The CDR3 spans 17 residues. Germline CDR1 reads SNHLY; CDR2 reads FYNNEI. Unmatched junction bases numbered 13, after V lost 5 bases and J lost 4 bases. The CDR3 region has the DNA TGTGCCAGCAGTTTAATTTACAGGGGGCTGAAGGCAGATACGCAGTATTTT. The encoded protein is CASSLIYRGLKADTQYF.

The chain employs TRBV7-9 and TRBJ1-6, with D maybe TRBD1 (5 bases). Trimming shortened V by 8 bases and J by 9 bases, and 14 bases separated the two germline ends. The germline V gene encodes CDR1 SEHNR and CDR2 FQNEAQ (reference sequence). CDR3 size: 13 residues. The CDR3 DNA follows: TGTGCCAGCGGTTCAGGGTACGGTTCACCCCTCCACTTT. Translation gives CASGSGYGSPLHF.

The chain's CDR3 is CASSPRPGGNTGELFF. The CDR3 DNA reads as TGTGCCAGCAGTCCCCGTCCCGGGGGGAACACCGGGGAGCTGTTTTTT. The chain carries TRBV27 and TRBJ2-2, with a tentative D call TRBD2 (6 bases). V lost 5 bases and J 1 base, leaving 14 bases between the germline ends. Germline lookup yields CDR1 MNHEY and CDR2 SMNVEV (reference sequence). The CDR3 spans 16 residues.

The V gene is TRBV7-9, the J gene TRBJ2-7; D perhaps matches TRBD2 (5 bases). CDR1 and CDR2 (germline): SEHNR, FQNEAQ (reference sequence). This CDR3 region has 15 residues. V gave up 0 bases and J gave up 4 bases, with 13 bases separating them. CDR3 amino acids: CASSLASGILYEQYF. The CDR3 DNA reads as TGTGCCAGCAGCTTAGCATCGGGAATCCTTTACGAGCAGTACTTC.

The chain employs TRBV7-2 and TRBJ1-4; tentative D call: TRBD1 (6 bases). CDR1 and CDR2 from the germline V gene are SGHTA and FQGNSA. This CDR3 region has 13 residues. Trimming left V 5 bases short and J 9 bases short, with 13 bases between. Here the CDR3 reads CASSTDRVQKLFF. Here the CDR3 DNA reads TGTGCCAGCAGCACGGACAGAGTACAAAAACTGTTTTTT.

The chain combines TRBV7-6 with TRBJ2-7; tentative D call: TRBD2 (7 bases). The germline CDR1 and CDR2 sequences are SGHVS and FNYEAQ. This CDR3 is built from 15 residues. The V and J ends lost 5 bases and 0 bases respectively, with 14 bases between them. The CDR3 protein is CASSPRGGVSYEQYF. CDR3 DNA sequence: TGTGCCAGCAGCCCCAGAGGGGGGGTCTCCTACGAGCAGTACTTC. Full variable domain (outside the CDR3, taken from reference TRBV7-6 and TRBJ2-7): GAGVSQSPRYKVTKRGQDVALRCDPISGHVSLYWYRQALGQGPEFLTYFNYEAQQDKSGLPNDRFSAERPEGSISTLTIQRTEQRDSAMYRCASSPRGGVSYEQYFGPGTRLTVT.

This rearrangement joins TRBV2 to TRBJ1-4, with D possibly matching TRBD1 (5 bases). The CDR3 contains 12 residues. Trimming cost V 6 bases and J 8 bases, with 10 bases left between them. Germline assignment: CDR1 SNHLY and CDR2 FYNNEI. As DNA, the CDR3 is TGTGCCAGCAGCAGGGTACGGGAAAAACTGTTTTTT. It specifies CASSRVREKLFF.

The rearrangement joins TRBV11-3 to TRBJ2-7; TRBD2 is a possible D gene (6 bases). Looked up from germline, CDR1 is SGHNT and CDR2 is YENEEA. Trimming pared 3 bases from V and 2 bases from J, leaving 8 bases between. CDR3 size: 13 residues. The CDR3, as DNA: TGTGCCAGCAGCTTCGGGACTCCCTACGAGCAGTACTTC. Its protein product is CASSFGTPYEQYF.

The CDR3 region is CASSLTGSYEQYF. The CDR3 coding sequence is TGTGCCAGCAGCTTGACAGGCTCCTACGAGCAGTACTTC. The chain combines TRBV5-6 with TRBJ2-7, with D possibly matching TRBD1 (5 bases). The CDR3 has 13 residues. Deletions cut 1 base from V and 0 bases from J, with 5 bases between. CDR1 is SGHDT and CDR2 is YYEEEE in the germline V gene.

J is TRBJ2-1 and V is TRBV27; tentative D call: TRBD2 (6 bases). V lost 3 bases and J 12 bases, leaving 21 bases between the germline ends. The CDR3 spans 15 residues. CDR1 MNHEY and CDR2 SMNVEV come from the germline V gene (reference sequence). CDR3 residues: CASSFGPPGTARQFF. In DNA form, the CDR3 reads TGTGCCAGCAGTTTTGGCCCCCCGGGGACTGCTAGGCAGTTCTTC.

This clone has a single count. The CDR3 here is CASSASGTVTEAFF. The CDR3 region has the DNA TGTGCCAGCAGCGCATCCGGGACAGTAACTGAAGCTTTCTTT. The chain is built from TRBV9 and TRBJ1-1; 7 nucleotides line up with TRBD1. Germline CDR1 SGDLS, CDR2 YYNGEE. The length of the CDR3 is 14 residues. J lost 5 bases, V lost 3 bases, and 7 bases had no gene match.

The rearrangement links TRBV29-1 to TRBJ1-2; 7 nucleotides align to TRBD1. Germline assignment: CDR1 SQVTM and CDR2 ANQGSEA. The CDR3 is made up of 13 amino acids. Here the CDR3 reads CIVGAGGTYGYTF. The CDR3 region has the DNA TGCATAGTGGGGGCAGGGGGGACCTATGGCTACACCTTC.

A note on this clone: At the DNA level, this CDR3 is encoded by other sequences in the same sample as well. The V gene is TRBV5-1, the J gene TRBJ1-1; TRBD1 is a possible D gene (6 bases). The germline V gene encodes CDR1 SGHRS and CDR2 YFSETQ. CDR3 size: 16 residues. Trimming shortened V by 0 bases and J by 0 bases, and 12 bases separated the two germline ends. CDR3 residues: CASSLAGPGVNTEAFF. CDR3 sequence (DNA): TGCGCCAGCAGCTTGGCCGGGCCAGGGGTGAACACTGAAGCTTTCTTT.

V and J are TRBV5-1 and TRBJ1-4; TRBD1 matches at 7 bases. CDR3 length: 16 amino acids. The trim removed 4 bases at V and 3 bases at J, leaving 9 bases unmatched. Germline V lookup: CDR1 SGHRS, CDR2 YFSETQ. CDR3 region: CASSPEGQLANEKLFF. The CDR3 DNA follows: TGCGCCAGCAGCCCCGAGGGACAGCTAGCTAATGAAAAACTGTTTTTT.

The J gene is TRBJ2-5, the V gene TRBV6-5; 7 nucleotides agree with TRBD1. The length of the CDR3 is 13 residues. V shed 5 bases and J 2 bases; nucleotides not matched to a gene: 2. Per germline, CDR1 MNHEY and CDR2 SVGAGI. This chain's CDR3 is CASSPTGQETQYF. In DNA form, the CDR3 reads TGTGCCAGCAGTCCGACAGGGCAAGAGACCCAGTACTTC.

V and J are TRBV4-1 and TRBJ1-2, with D possibly matching TRBD1 (6 bases). CDR1 is MGHRA and CDR2 is YSYEKL in the germline V gene. The CDR3 has 16 residues. The V gene lost 1 base and the J gene lost 8 bases, with 20 bases spanning the gap. CDR3 sequence: CASSQAQGTINRGYTF. The CDR3 DNA sequence: TGCGCCAGCAGCCAAGCACAGGGAACTATTAACCGGGGCTACACCTTC.

This chain links TRBV5-1 with TRBJ1-1; possible D gene TRBD1, 6 bases. The CDR3 covers 15 residues. Germline V gene lookup returns CDR1 SGHRS and CDR2 YFSETQ. V gave up 0 bases and J gave up 1 base, with 10 bases separating them. The CDR3 loop reads CASSLAGGQNTEAFF. CDR3 coding DNA: TGCGCCAGCAGCTTGGCGGGGGGCCAGAACACTGAAGCTTTCTTT. Drawing the rest from reference TRBV5-1 and TRBJ1-1, the complete variable domain is KAGVTQTPRYLIKTRGQQVTLSCSPISGHRSVSWYQQTPGQGLQFLFEYFSETQRNKGNFPGRFSGRQFSNSRSEMNVSTLELGDSALYLCASSLAGGQNTEAFFGQGTRLTVV.

The sample holds one count of this clone. The chain carries TRBV2 and TRBJ1-1; no clear D gene. Trimming pared 11 bases from V and 3 bases from J, leaving 16 bases between. From germline, CDR1 is SNHLY and CDR2 FYNNEI. The CDR3 covers 13 residues. DNA for the CDR3: TGTGCCGCAAGCGGGCAGGTGGACACTGAAGCTTTCTTT. Translation: CAASGQVDTEAFF.

The chain is built from TRBV5-8 and TRBJ1-6; no clear D gene. The CDR3 totals 15 residues. Germline CDR1 and CDR2: SGHTS and YDEGEE. Trimming removed 5 bases from V and 5 bases from J, with 14 bases in between. The CDR3: CASSPDITHNSPLHF. CDR3 sequence (DNA): TGTGCCAGCAGTCCCGACATAACGCATAATTCACCCCTCCACTTT.

The gene calls are TRBV27 and TRBJ1-5, with 7 bases that match TRBD1. There are 14 residues in the CDR3. V lost 8 bases to trimming and J lost 3 bases; unmatched junction nucleotides: 7. The germline V gene encodes CDR1 MNHEY and CDR2 SMNVEV (reference sequence). The CDR3 DNA sequence: TGTGCCAGCTCGGCAGGGGGTTACAATCAGCCCCAGCATTTT. Protein sequence: CASSAGGYNQPQHF.